This T cell receptor (beta chain) was captured in a study of blood T cell repertoires in COVID-19. For the study at large: COVID-19 samples collected from the United States, Italy and Spain covered acute and convalescent phases. Nucleic acid was either cDNA or gDNA, and it came from T cells, B-cell-depleted T cells, or PBMCs.

Original processing notes: Cell counts per sample came from amplifying reference gene primers. Profiling relied on immunoSEQ multiplex PCR, and the TCRdb table lists in-frame clones only, not all of them. V and J calls and clone size follow that table, whereas D and trimming were derived from the DNA. The data show about 210,000 clones, approximately 82% seen once. The sample was peripheral blood. This receptor was obtained from a woman between 40 and 50 years old with acute or convalescent COVID-19.

The CDR3: CAWGREYQPQHF. CDR3 coding DNA: TGTGCCTGGGGCCGGGAGTACCAGCCCCAGCATTTT. This chain uses TRBV30 with TRBJ1-5; D is ambiguous. This CDR3 is 12 amino acids long. Germline V gene lookup returns CDR1 GTSNPN and CDR2 SVGIG (reference sequence). Trimming removed 5 bases at V and 7 bases at J, with 12 bases between.